These 5 T cell receptor beta chains were sequenced from one sample in a study of T cell changes during pregnancy in multiple sclerosis. Only in-frame clones appear in the TCRdb table, and some are missing; sequencing was by immunoSEQ multiplex PCR. The table includes approximately 80,000 clones, 94% detected once. Source: peripheral blood, taken in the third trimester of pregnancy. The receptors stem from a female donor with multiple sclerosis, enrolled in a pregnancy study.

V gene TRBV7-2 combines with J gene TRBJ2-3; tentatively, D is TRBD1 (6 bases). The germline gives CDR1 SGHTA, CDR2 FQGNSA. The CDR3 loop spans 13 amino acids. V lost 8 bases, J lost 2 bases, and 11 bases lay in between. The CDR3, as DNA: TGTGCCAGCCACCGGGGACACACAGATACGCAGTATTTT. Amino acids: CASHRGHTDTQYF.

This rearrangement joins TRBV6-6 to TRBJ2-1; TRBD2 matches at 14 bases. With V trimmed by 5 bases and J by 4 bases, 1 base remained unmatched. This CDR3 has 15 residues. Germline values: CDR1 MNHNY, CDR2 SVGAGI (reference sequence). The CDR3 DNA reads TGTGCCAGCAGTAGGACTAGCGGGGGGTACAATGAGCAGTTCTTC. It specifies CASSRTSGGYNEQFF.

The chain recombines TRBV12-5 with TRBJ2-1; 8 nucleotides match TRBD2. The ends lost 1 base at V and 7 bases at J; junction bases unmatched: 9. CDR1 and CDR2 from the germline V gene are LGHNT and FRNRAP. The CDR3 is 16 residues long. CDR3 in amino acids: CASGLGRGGPGNEQFF. The CDR3 DNA reads TGTGCTAGTGGTTTGGGACGGGGGGGCCCGGGGAATGAGCAGTTCTTC. The variable domain in full, completed from reference TRBV12-5 and TRBJ2-1, reads DARVTQTPRHKVTEMGQEVTMRCQPILGHNTVFWYRQTMMQGLELLAYFRNRAPLDDSGMPKDRFSAEMPDATLATLKIQPSEPRDSAVYFCASGLGRGGPGNEQFFGPGTRLTVL.

The rearrangement uses TRBV4-1 and TRBJ1-1, with 9 bases matching TRBD1. J was trimmed by 9 bases and V by 0 bases; bases with no gene match: 5. CDR3 length equals 14 residues. The germline V gene encodes CDR1 MGHRA and CDR2 YSYEKL. The CDR3 bases are TGCGCCAGCAGCCAAGAAGGACAGGGGACGAAAGCTTTCTTT. Encoded protein: CASSQEGQGTKAFF.

The chain employs TRBV11-2 and TRBJ1-2; D unclear. Per the germline V gene, CDR1 is SGHAT and CDR2 is FQNNGV. Trimming cost V 5 bases and J 5 bases, with 9 bases left between them. The CDR3 totals 12 residues. The DNA for the CDR3 is TGTGCCAGCAGCCCTACAGAGTATGGCTACACCTTC. Amino acid sequence: CASSPTEYGYTF.